What follows is one T cell receptor (beta chain) and its context. The target of this receptor is not known. No much larger clone is present one base from it, and per-base qualities are unavailable. The immunoSEQ Assay was used to sequence TCRbeta CDR3 regions. After extraction, genomic DNA underwent amplification by bias-controlled multiplex PCR, followed by high-throughput sequencing. In the paper's pipeline: To quantify the absolute abundance of each unique TCRbeta CDR3 region, sequences were collapsed and filtered. T cell fraction was estimated by normalization of TCRbeta template counts to usable DNA, with usable DNA being measured through amplification of reference genes present in all nucleated cells. Repertoire TCRs were annotated as SARS-CoV-2-specific when V gene, CDR3 amino acid sequence and J gene were exactly matched to a known reactive TCR set. MIRA supplied the reference SARS-CoV-2 TCR set, which was filtered for enrichment in COVID-19-positive ImmuneCODE repertoires so that public or cross-reactive TCRs were removed. Drawing on the MIRA antigens, annotated TCRs were analysed further at the level of specific ORF or position within ORF. Depth was the summed frequency of annotated unique rearrangements, while breadth was defined as annotated unique rearrangements over total unique productive rearrangements. Group comparisons of TCR breadth used two-sided Wilcoxon rank-sum tests. TCRdb took this table from immuneACCESS and kept in-frame rearrangements with V and J called. Such tables lack part of the clones; where checked against another copy, unresolved V genes explain under half of the gap, and the rest is unexplained. The V and J calls and clone size are taken from that table; D and trimming were inferred from the DNA. The sample yields about 390,000 clones; 92% were counted once. The top ten clones comprise about 1.6% of the sample.

These data belong to a study of Ad26.COV2.S vaccination and SARS-CoV-2 variants (TCRdb year 2021). Notes on the research overall: Donors in the vaccine arm were drawn from COV1001, a multicentre, randomized, double-blind, placebo-controlled phase I-IIa trial testing Ad26.COV2.S in healthy adults. Ad26.COV2.S was administered intramuscularly at 5 x 10^10 or 1 x 10^11 viral particles, either as a single shot or as two shots given 56 days apart. The specificity and breadth of SARS-CoV-2-reactive T cell receptors after Ad26.COV2.S vaccination were assessed by TCRbeta repertoire sequencing. The TCR-sequenced set comprised around 32 samples: roughly 19 Ad26.COV2.S vaccine recipients, 5 placebo recipients and 8 SARS-CoV-2 convalescent individuals. Trial participants were randomized into five groups of five, in which low-dose or high-dose Ad26.COV2.S was given once or twice, or placebo was given on both occasions. Blinding of investigators to trial group allocation was maintained during experiments and outcome assessment. Results and caveats for the whole study, not just this receptor: Higher spike-specific TCR breadth was observed in Ad26.COV2.S recipients than in placebo recipients (P = 0.0014). The study was not powered to compare responses between vaccine doses or regimens. Substantial breadth of spike-specific CD8+ and CD4+ T cell responses was reported after vaccination. The authors noted that the TCR breadth and depth analyses may have underestimated total T cell responses. Vaccine and placebo recipients had comparable non-spike TCR breadth, which fits with the vaccine containing only spike.

The label giving this sample's treatment or condition can be read as: 15 to 20 received Ad26.COV2.S at low or high dose, single or two shots; 5 received placebo; per-sample allocation not given. For vaccine and placebo recipients, the sequenced repertoires came from samples collected on day 63 after the first injection. Between 29 July and 7 August 2020, Cohort 1b enrolled some 25 adults aged 18-55 years at one site in Boston, USA. Ad26.COV2.S consisted of a replication-incompetent adenovirus type 26 vector by which a prefusion-stabilized SARS-CoV-2 spike protein from the original Wuhan strain was expressed. The CDR3 measures 15 amino acids from cysteine to phenylalanine. Just CDR3 DNA is preserved here, 45 bases in frame from base 1. As encoded in the germline V gene, CDR1 is SGHRS while CDR2 is YFSETQ. The V and J ends are trimmed by 1 base and 1 base, leaving 11 bases between them.

This specimen consisted of peripheral blood, obtained in a trial of Ad26.COV2.S vaccine versus placebo. The sequence is built from TRBV5-1 and TRBJ1-2, with the D gene too uncertain to name. The sequence derives from a person between 18 and 60 years old who received the Ad26.COV2.S COVID-19 vaccine or a placebo. The DNA sequence is given as TGCGCCAGCAGCTTGAATCAAGGGAGTAACTATGGCTACACCTTC. Its amino acids are CASSLNQGSNYGYTF.